This T cell receptor beta chain was identified in a study of a mutant IDH1 vaccine in newly diagnosed glioma (dated by TCRdb to the early 2020s). In the study overall: Patients received eight vaccinations in weeks 1, 3, 5, 7, 11, 15, 19 and 23, corresponding to visits V03 through V10. Vaccination began 4-6 weeks after radiotherapy alone, or alongside temozolomide cycles in the chemotherapy-containing groups. Of the approximately 29 treated patients, approximately 62% were male and around 38% were female, and a mean age of about 37 years was recorded. Before enrollment, patients had received standard therapy of radiotherapy alone, temozolomide alone, or radiochemotherapy with temozolomide; most received the combination. Peripheral blood was drawn at six visits: V03 (baseline), V05, V07, V10, V12 and V13. For exploratory analyses, fewer than 30 treated patients had longitudinal TCRB deep sequencing done wherever samples were available.

Paper-wide results and their limitations: According to the authors, sample limitations meant that analyses of patient blood samples could not be reproduced. Vaccine-induced immune responses across multiple MHC alleles were detected in about 93% of patients. No apparent relationship was observed between pseudoprogression and alterations in the top peripheral T cell clonotypes detected by TCRB sequencing. PBMC samples for TCRB deep sequencing were selected based on availability.

Preparation of the library involved the immunoSEQ multiplex PCR assay. Following the manufacturer's protocol, the hsTCRB Kit was used to amplify rearranged TCR beta chain sequences. An Illumina MiSeq was used to sequence the TCRB libraries. In the original analysis: The kit vendor's proprietary platform handled demultiplexing, trimming and gene mapping. The table was pulled from immuneACCESS by TCRdb, which kept in-frame rearrangements only. Such tables lose some clones; where checked, under half of the loss comes from unresolved V genes, and the rest has no known cause. That table gives V, J and clone size, and the DNA gave D and trimming. Recorded for this sample are some 60,000 clones; less than 85% of them occurred a single time. About 3.7% of the sample belongs to the ten largest clones. The time point label for this specimen denotes: week 11, during vaccination. Each vaccine dose, consisting of 300 ug of a 20-mer mutant IDH1 peptide in Montanide, was administered subcutaneously with topical imiquimod. The donors had newly diagnosed IDH1-mutant astrocytomas of WHO grade 3 or 4 that showed loss of nuclear ATRX. The samples were drawn from NOA16, a multicentre, single-arm, open-label phase I trial in Germany that tested a mutant IDH1 peptide vaccine in humans for the first time. Genomic DNA for TCRB sequencing was isolated from EDTA blood with the DNeasy Blood and Tissue Kit.

A remark on this clone: Its antigen is still unknown. No base quality values were provided; no much bigger clone lies one nucleotide off.

Source: PBMCs, taken from a glioma patient whose treatment included an IDH1 peptide vaccine. This clonotype originated in a man aged 25-45 years with glioma.

The base sequence is TGTGCCACCAGCAGAGATCAAAGGGGACGAAAAGGTGGCTACACCTTC. It is translated as CATSRDQRGRKGGYTF. The sequence links TRBV15 to TRBJ1-2, with TRBD1 as a weak D call on 5 bases. V and J are truncated by 0 bases and 7 bases respectively, leaving an intervening sequence of 18 bases. According to the germline V gene (reference sequence), CDR1 reads LNHNV and CDR2 reads YYDKDF. The CDR3 spans 16 residues, from the cysteine through the phenylalanine. Left in the record is the CDR3 DNA by itself, 48 bases read in frame from the first base.